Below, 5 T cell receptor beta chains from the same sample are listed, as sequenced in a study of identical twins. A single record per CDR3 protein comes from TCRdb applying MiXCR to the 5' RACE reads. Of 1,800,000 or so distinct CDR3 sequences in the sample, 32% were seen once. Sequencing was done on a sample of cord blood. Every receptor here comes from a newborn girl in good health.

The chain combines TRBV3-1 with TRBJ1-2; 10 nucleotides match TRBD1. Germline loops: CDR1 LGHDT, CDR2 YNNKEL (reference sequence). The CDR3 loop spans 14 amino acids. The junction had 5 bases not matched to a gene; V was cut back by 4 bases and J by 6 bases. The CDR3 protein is CASSPRTGGNGYTF. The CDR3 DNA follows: TGTGCCAGCAGCCCGCGGACAGGGGGAAATGGCTACACCTTC.

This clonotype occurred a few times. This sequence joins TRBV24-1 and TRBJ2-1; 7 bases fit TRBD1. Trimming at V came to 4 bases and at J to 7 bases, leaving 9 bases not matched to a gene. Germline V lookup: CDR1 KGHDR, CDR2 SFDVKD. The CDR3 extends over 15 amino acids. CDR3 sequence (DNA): TGTGCCACCAGTGAGACTACCGACAGGGAAAATGAGCAGTTCTTC. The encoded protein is CATSETTDRENEQFF.

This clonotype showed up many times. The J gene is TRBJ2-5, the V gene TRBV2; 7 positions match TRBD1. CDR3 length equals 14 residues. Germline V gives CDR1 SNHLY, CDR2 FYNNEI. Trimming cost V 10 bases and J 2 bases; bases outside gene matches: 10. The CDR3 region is CAIVFRDRQETQYF. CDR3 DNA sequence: TGTGCCATTGTATTCCGGGACAGACAAGAGACCCAGTACTTC.

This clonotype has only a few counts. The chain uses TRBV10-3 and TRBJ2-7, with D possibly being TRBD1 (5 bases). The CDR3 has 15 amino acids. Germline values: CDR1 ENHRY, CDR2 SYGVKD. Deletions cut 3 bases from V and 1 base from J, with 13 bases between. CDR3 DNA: TGTGCCATCAGTGACGGCAGGGTCCCTTCCTACGAGCAGTACTTC. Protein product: CAISDGRVPSYEQYF.

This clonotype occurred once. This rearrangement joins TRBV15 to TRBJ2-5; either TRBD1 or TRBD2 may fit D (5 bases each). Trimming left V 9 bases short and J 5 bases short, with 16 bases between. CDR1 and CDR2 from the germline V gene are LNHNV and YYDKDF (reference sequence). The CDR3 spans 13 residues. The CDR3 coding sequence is TGTGCCACGACCACTTTTGAGGGGGAGACCCAGTACTTC. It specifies CATTTFEGETQYF.